This entry features one T cell receptor (beta chain) sequence. The target antigen is unknown. CD4+ cells from a handful of patients underwent sorting into CD25+CD127- cells. This sample is part of a study of CD8+ T cells in alopecia areata. CDR3 size: 13 residues. V trimming: 2 bases; J trimming: 9 bases; junction bases outside the gene matches: 4. Germline assignment: CDR1 MDHEN and CDR2 SYDVKM. The sequencing template was cDNA reverse transcribed from extracted RNA. The protocol was immunoSEQ multiplex PCR, while the TCRdb copy is restricted to in-frame clones and leaves out a portion. The top ten clones hold roughly 3.5% of a sample with about 14,000 clones, 45% to 65% of them seen once. Points from the study as a whole: Sequencing of scalp samples also captures resident alphabeta T cells of normal skin. Relative to normal scalp, lesional scalp, especially alopecia totalis/universalis, showed higher clonality. Mice showed TCR sharing more clearly than patients did, possibly owing to HLA.

Sequences were obtained from CD4+ Tregs sorted from blood. The receptor's source is a human donor with alopecia areata. The chain joins TRBV28 to TRBJ2-1, with 7 bases fitting TRBD2. The CDR3 spells CASSLRGGSEQFF. The CDR3 bases are TGTGCCAGCAGTTTACGGGGCGGGAGTGAGCAGTTCTTC.